Below are 9 T cell receptor beta chains sequenced from a single sample in a study of early T cells in non-severe SARS-CoV-2 infection. TCRdb reanalysed the 5' RACE reads using MiXCR and keeps one entry per CDR3 protein. This table holds about 77,000 distinct CDR3 sequences, about 5% found once. The sequences come from whole blood, collected at baseline. These receptors all stem from an adult who was a healthcare worker with PCR-confirmed SARS-CoV-2 infection or an uninfected control (not recorded which).

The chain links TRBV23-1 to TRBJ2-7; D is ambiguous. TRBV23-1 is identified as an open reading frame with a role that is uncertain. Deletions cut 0 bases from V and 6 bases from J, with 9 bases between. This CDR3 spans 13 amino acids. The CDR3 sequence is CASSQSHGCEQYF. CDR3 nucleotides: TGCGCCAGCAGTCAATCGCACGGCTGCGAGCAGTACTTC.

This clonotype was recorded many times. V is TRBV15 and J is TRBJ1-1, with a possible D match to TRBD1 (6 bases). Germline V CDR1 and CDR2: LNHNV, YYDKDF (reference sequence). The V end was cut by 3 bases, the J end by 4 bases, with 12 bases between. The CDR3 totals 14 residues. The CDR3 region has the DNA TGTGCCACCAGCAGTACCGGAGGGGGCACTGAAGCTTTCTTT. As protein: CATSSTGGGTEAFF.

This clonotype was found many times. CDR3 bases: TGTGCCAGCAGTCGAATATCGAACAACTGGTCCAAGAGGGCCCAGTACTTC. Translating gives CASSRISNNWSKRAQYF. The chain combines TRBV3-1 with TRBJ2-5, with a weak D call TRBD2 (5 bases). This CDR3 is built from 17 residues. The V and J ends lost 6 bases and 9 bases respectively, with 29 bases between them. Germline assignment: CDR1 LGHDT and CDR2 YNNKEL (reference sequence).

This rearrangement joins TRBV6-6 to TRBJ1-6; D possibly corresponds to TRBD1 (5 bases). Trimming left V 7 bases short and J 10 bases short, with 14 bases between. Looked up from germline, CDR1 is MNHNY and CDR2 is SVGAGI (reference sequence). This CDR3 is 13 amino acids long. CDR3 amino acids: CASNSQKGSPLHF. For the CDR3, the DNA is TGTGCCAGCAACTCCCAAAAGGGGTCACCCCTCCACTTT.

The J gene is TRBJ2-1, the V gene TRBV11-2; 10 bases match TRBD2. Germline V gene data show CDR1 as SGHAT and CDR2 as FQNNGV. The length of the CDR3 is 16 residues. After removal of 5 bases from V and 2 bases from J, the junction contained 6 bases not matched to a gene. This chain's CDR3 is CASSHRLAGTYNEQFF. CDR3 DNA sequence: TGTGCCAGCAGCCACCGACTAGCGGGTACCTACAATGAGCAGTTCTTC.

This clonotype was counted at least ten times. V usage is TRBV28 and J usage is TRBJ2-3, with TRBD2 identical over 9 bases. This CDR3 has 14 amino acids. Per germline, CDR1 MDHEN and CDR2 SYDVKM. Unmatched junction bases numbered 3, after V lost 4 bases and J lost 4 bases. The CDR3 spells CASSSSGNSDTQYF. In nucleotides, the CDR3 is TGTGCCAGCAGTTCTAGCGGGAATTCAGATACGCAGTATTTT.

Comment on this clonotype: A junction end diverges from the germline sequence, so it may reflect a read error. This rearrangement joins TRBV2 to TRBJ2-5; 10 nucleotides line up with TRBD1. CDR3 size: 14 residues. Germline-derived CDR1 and CDR2 are SNHLY and FYNNEI. In nucleotides, the CDR3 is TGTGCCATCAGTGACAGGGGGCGCGAAGAGACCCAGTACTTC. This gives the protein CAISDRGREETQYF.

This chain connects TRBV20-1 to TRBJ2-1; D possibly corresponds to TRBD2 (5 bases). The length of the CDR3 is 13 residues. Trimming removed 6 bases at V and 3 bases at J, with 12 bases between. Per germline, CDR1 DFQATT and CDR2 SNEGSKA (reference sequence). CDR3 in amino acids: CSAPSAGYNEQFF. The CDR3, as DNA: TGCAGTGCCCCGAGCGCGGGCTACAATGAGCAGTTCTTC.

This clonotype was recorded a few times. The V gene is TRBV7-9, the J gene TRBJ2-7; TRBD2 agrees at 9 bases. V was clipped by 5 bases and J by 0 bases; unmatched bases: 8. The CDR3 contains 16 residues. Looked up from germline, CDR1 is SEHNR and CDR2 is FQNEAQ (reference sequence). The CDR3 sequence: CASSPRGSGSSYEQYF. As DNA, the CDR3 is TGTGCCAGCAGCCCGAGAGGTAGCGGGAGCTCCTACGAGCAGTACTTC.